This T cell receptor (beta chain) appears in the sequencing data of a study of Siglec-9 on CD8 T cells in melanoma. Findings and caveats of the study: Siglec-9 reportedly marks and regulates an effector memory CD8+ T-cell subset apparently accumulating in melanoma tumors.

This clone was observed once. Its antigen is not identified. TCRdb's copy holds only in-frame clones and misses some; the assay was immunoSEQ multiplex PCR. The sample includes almost 30,000 clones, 80% seen only once; the top ten take almost 6%. The clonotype was recovered from a human donor in good health. Input material: Siglec-9- CD8+ T cells sorted from blood.

CDR3 in amino acids: CASSGEESLHTEAFF. The CDR3 nucleotides are TGTGCCAGCAGCGGGGAGGAAAGTCTTCACACTGAAGCTTTCTTT. This chain links TRBV7-9 with TRBJ1-1; the D is unclear. V lost 5 bases and J 3 bases, leaving 16 bases between the germline ends. Per the germline V gene, CDR1 is SEHNR and CDR2 is FQNEAQ (reference sequence). CDR3 length: 15 residues.